These 28 T cell receptor beta chains came from one sample sequenced in a study of blood T cell repertoires in COVID-19. Libraries were prepared by immunoSEQ multiplex PCR; TCRdb keeps only in-frame clonotypes and omits some of them. The profile shows about 98,000 clones, 70% to 90% of them singletons. Sequenced: peripheral blood. The receptors were sampled from a man aged 55 to 70 with acute or convalescent COVID-19.

The chain recombines TRBV3-1 (or the pseudogene TRBV3-2) with TRBJ2-3, with 13 bases lining up with TRBD2. CDR3 size: 17 residues. J gave up 1 base and V 3 bases, and 4 bases lay outside the gene matches. Germline-derived CDR1 and CDR2 are LGHDT and YNNKEL (reference sequence). The CDR3 reads CASSQGTSGVRTDTQYF. The CDR3, as DNA: TGTGCCAGCAGCCAGGGGACTAGCGGGGTCCGCACAGATACGCAGTATTTT.

This clone turned up a few times. A junction boundary mismatches the germline segment, possibly from a read error. This chain joins TRBV7-4 and TRBJ1-2; D gene ambiguous. Germline CDR1 SGHVT, CDR2 SQSDAQ. CDR3 length: 9 amino acids. In DNA form, the CDR3 reads TGTGCCAGCCTGACATTCCCATTCTTC. Its protein product is CASLTFPFF. Full variable domain (outside the CDR3, taken from reference TRBV7-4 and TRBJ1-2): GAGVSQSPRYKVAKRGRDVALRCDSISGHVTLYWYRQTLGQGSEVLTYSQSDAQRDKSGRPSGRFSAERPERSVSTLKIQRTEQGDSAVYLCASLTFPFFGSGTRLTVV.

The chain is built from TRBV5-1 and TRBJ2-1, with 10 bases identical to TRBD2. Per germline, CDR1 SGHRS and CDR2 YFSETQ. There are 18 residues in the CDR3. The V gene end was trimmed by 0 bases and the J gene end by 0 bases; junction bases not matched to a gene: 6. CDR3 sequence: CASSLGLLAGVSYNEQFF. CDR3 DNA: TGCGCCAGCAGCTTGGGCCTTCTAGCGGGGGTCTCCTACAATGAGCAGTTCTTC.

The J gene is TRBJ2-3, the V gene TRBV7-3, with D possibly TRBD2 on 6 matching bases. CDR1 is SGHTA, CDR2 FQGTGA, per germline. This CDR3 has 17 amino acids. Trimming stripped 1 base from V and 5 bases from J, with 19 bases between. CDR3 loop: CASSLKPTGTFLDTQYF. In DNA, the CDR3 is TGTGCCAGCAGCTTAAAACCCACCGGGACTTTTCTAGATACGCAGTATTTT. Full variable domain (missing parts from reference TRBV7-3 and TRBJ2-3): GAGVSQTPSNKVTEKGKYVELRCDPISGHTALYWYRQSLGQGPEFLIYFQGTGAADDSGLPNDRFFAVRPEGSVSTLKIQRTERGDSAVYLCASSLKPTGTFLDTQYFGPGTRLTVL.

This clone was detected only a few times. This chain uses TRBV5-1 with TRBJ2-1; D may be TRBD1 (5 bases). Trimming took 0 bases from V and 5 from J, leaving 9 bases between them. CDR3 size: 14 residues. CDR1 SGHRS and CDR2 YFSETQ come from the germline V gene. CDR3 bases: TGCGCCAGCAGCTTGGGACAGAGTAACAATGAGCAGTTCTTC. Its protein product is CASSLGQSNNEQFF.

This clone has just a few counts. The chain combines TRBV25-1 with TRBJ1-1; 9 nucleotides line up with TRBD1. CDR3 length: 15 residues. The J segment lost 1 base and the V segment lost 7 bases, leaving 7 bases of the junction unmatched. In germline, CDR1 is MGHDK, CDR2 SYGVNS. CDR3 bases: TGTGCCAGCAACCCCCGGGGACAGGGGAACACTGAAGCTTTCTTT. It specifies CASNPRGQGNTEAFF.

J is TRBJ2-3 and V is TRBV7-9; 11 bases fit TRBD1. Trimming cost V 4 bases and J 4 bases; bases outside gene matches: 4. The CDR3 has 15 amino acids. Germline V gives CDR1 SEHNR, CDR2 FQNEAQ (reference sequence). CDR3 nucleotides: TGTGCCAGCAGCTCGGGGACAGGGGGGGCAGATACGCAGTATTTT. Translated, it gives CASSSGTGGADTQYF.

The chain carries TRBV15 and TRBJ2-3, with D perhaps matching TRBD2 (5 bases). CDR1 and CDR2 from the germline V gene are LNHNV and YYDKDF (reference sequence). This CDR3 region has 16 residues. The V gene lost 5 bases and the J gene lost 5 bases, with 20 bases spanning the gap. The CDR3 reads CATSGGTRPAGDTQYF. The CDR3 DNA follows: TGTGCCACCAGCGGAGGAACTAGACCTGCCGGAGATACGCAGTATTTT.

The sample holds one count of this clone. V and J are TRBV27 and TRBJ2-7; TRBD2 agrees at 9 bases. This CDR3 contains 16 residues. J lost 2 bases, V lost 2 bases, and 7 bases had no gene match. CDR1 and CDR2 from the germline V gene are MNHEY and SMNVEV (reference sequence). The CDR3 DNA reads TGTGCCAGCAGTTTAATAGCGGGAGAATCTCCCTACGAGCAGTACGTC. Protein: CASSLIAGESPYEQYV.

V is TRBV20-1 and J is TRBJ1-2; no clear D. Germline CDR1 DFQATT, CDR2 SNEGSKA (reference sequence). Trimming took off 6 bases at V and 5 bases at J, with 7 bases between the two ends. The CDR3 runs 10 residues. CDR3 sequence: CSAAAYGYTF. The CDR3 DNA follows: TGCAGTGCCGCAGCGTATGGCTACACCTTC.

J is TRBJ2-1 and V is TRBV18; TRBD1 matches 7 bases. The germline V gene has CDR1 KGHSH and CDR2 LQKENI. V lost 7 bases to trimming and J lost 8 bases; unmatched junction nucleotides: 11. The CDR3 consists of 14 residues. The CDR3 DNA is TGTGCCAGCTATAGTGATTTTGACAGGGATGAGCAGTTCTTC. Amino acid sequence: CASYSDFDRDEQFF. Together with reference TRBV18 and TRBJ2-1, the CDR3 gives the full variable domain: NAGVMQNPRHLVRRRGQEARLRCSPMKGHSHVYWYRQLPEEGLKFMVYLQKENIIDESGMPKERFSAEFPKEGPSILRIQQVVRGDSAAYFCASYSDFDRDEQFFGPGTRLTVL.

The chain joins TRBV7-9 to TRBJ1-2, with 7 bases lining up with TRBD1. Trimming cost V 5 bases and J 8 bases; bases outside gene matches: 5. This CDR3 has 12 amino acids. CDR1 SEHNR and CDR2 FQNEAQ come from the germline V gene (reference sequence). CDR3 nucleotides: TGTGCCAGCAGCACAGGGGCAGGAGGCTACACCTTC. Its protein product is CASSTGAGGYTF.

V gene TRBV30 combines with J gene TRBJ1-4; D remains unclear. Germline loops: CDR1 GTSNPN, CDR2 SVGIG (reference sequence). The CDR3 contains 11 residues. CDR3 loop: CARGFNEKLFF. The CDR3 nucleotides are TGTGCAAGAGGATTTAATGAAAAACTGTTTTTT.

The chain links TRBV6-5 to TRBJ1-1, with D hard to call. The germline V and J ends were trimmed by 2 bases and 6 bases, with 13 bases remaining between them. CDR1 is MNHEY, CDR2 SVGAGI, per germline. The CDR3 runs 14 residues. The CDR3 reads CASSYRHRTSEAFF. The CDR3, as DNA: TGTGCCAGCAGTTACAGACATAGGACTTCTGAAGCTTTCTTT.

The genes are TRBV3-1 (or the pseudogene TRBV3-2) and TRBJ2-1; 10 nucleotides align to TRBD2. This CDR3 is 16 amino acids long. Germline loops: CDR1 LGHDT, CDR2 YNNKEL (reference sequence). After removal of 2 bases from V and 7 bases from J, the junction contained 8 bases not matched to a gene. The CDR3 here is CASSQPSGGAGNEQFF. The CDR3 DNA is TGTGCCAGCAGCCAACCGAGCGGGGGGGCGGGGAATGAGCAGTTCTTC.

The chain combines TRBV7-9 with TRBJ1-1; 8 positions match TRBD1. From germline, CDR1 is SEHNR and CDR2 FQNEAQ (reference sequence). V shed 5 bases, J shed 3 bases, and the junction held 8 bases outside the gene matches. This CDR3 region has 15 residues. The CDR3 coding sequence is TGTGCCAGCAGCCTCGCGGACAGGGCACACACTGAAGCTTTCTTT. The encoded protein is CASSLADRAHTEAFF.

CDR3 nucleotides: TGTGCCAGCAGCTTGGGTGGGACAAAGAACACTGAAGCTTTCTTT. Translating gives CASSLGGTKNTEAFF. The chain carries TRBV5-4 and TRBJ1-1; tentatively, D is TRBD1 (6 bases). Germline values: CDR1 SGHNT, CDR2 YYREEE (reference sequence). The CDR3 runs to 15 residues. Between the trimmed V and J ends, which lost 0 bases and 1 base, there was a span of 10 bases.

V gene TRBV11-2 combines with J gene TRBJ1-1; no clear D gene. Germline V lookup: CDR1 SGHAT, CDR2 FQNNGV. This CDR3 spans 12 amino acids. V was pared by 5 bases and J by 1 base, with 5 bases between. In nucleotides, the CDR3 is TGTGCCAGCAGCAGACAGAACACTGAAGCTTTCTTT. This translates into CASSRQNTEAFF.

The genes are TRBV10-3 and TRBJ2-3, with 7 bases fitting TRBD1. CDR1 is ENHRY, CDR2 SYGVKD, per germline. V lost 5 bases and J lost 4; bases outside the gene matches: 0. The CDR3 is 12 amino acids. The CDR3: CAISRGPDTQYF. The CDR3 nucleotides read TGTGCCATCAGTAGGGGGCCAGATACGCAGTATTTT.

The rearrangement links TRBV23-1 to TRBJ2-7; D not certain. TRBV23-1 is placed among ORFs of uncertain function. Trimming pared 0 bases from V and 9 bases from J, leaving 15 bases between. The CDR3 totals 14 residues. The CDR3 reads CASSQSLLAHRQYV. CDR3 nucleotide sequence: TGCGCCAGCAGTCAATCTTTATTAGCCCACCGGCAGTACGTC.

The J gene is TRBJ1-1, the V gene TRBV29-1; 7 bases agree with TRBD1. Trimming took 4 bases from V and 2 from J; bases not matched to a gene: 7. CDR1 SQVTM and CDR2 ANQGSEA come from the germline V gene. The CDR3 has 14 residues. CDR3 nucleotide sequence: TGCAGCGTTGGGGGGACAGAATTAAACACTGAAGCTTTCTTT. It translates to CSVGGTELNTEAFF.

The chain is built from TRBV5-1 and TRBJ1-3, with 7 bases fitting TRBD1. The CDR3 extends over 18 amino acids. Germline V gives CDR1 SGHRS, CDR2 YFSETQ. V gave up 4 bases and J gave up 0 bases; unmatched junction bases: 13. CDR3 sequence reads: CASSVWDSGELSGNTIYF. CDR3 bases: TGCGCCAGCAGCGTCTGGGACAGCGGAGAACTCTCTGGAAACACCATATATTTT. Based on the CDR3 plus reference TRBV5-1 and TRBJ1-3, the full variable domain is KAGVTQTPRYLIKTRGQQVTLSCSPISGHRSVSWYQQTPGQGLQFLFEYFSETQRNKGNFPGRFSGRQFSNSRSEMNVSTLELGDSALYLCASSVWDSGELSGNTIYFGEGSWLTVV.

The chain has TRBV6-1 and TRBJ1-4; no clear D. Trimming cost V 0 bases and J 5 bases, with 10 bases left between them. The CDR3 has 15 amino acids. CDR1 MNHNS and CDR2 SASEGT come from the germline V gene. Here the CDR3 DNA reads TGTGCCAGCAGTGAAGCGAGTTCCCTGAATGAAAAACTGTTTTTT. This sequence encodes CASSEASSLNEKLFF.

A single count supports this clone. The chain joins TRBV15 to TRBJ2-3; D perhaps matches TRBD1 (6 bases). Between the trimmed V and J ends, which lost 5 bases and 3 bases, there was a span of 15 bases. Looked up from germline, CDR1 is LNHNV and CDR2 is YYDKDF (reference sequence). The CDR3 spans 15 residues. Written as DNA, the CDR3 is TGTGCCACCAGCCGAGGACAGTCTAGTACAGATACGCAGTATTTT. Protein sequence: CATSRGQSSTDTQYF.

The chain is built from TRBV6-6 and TRBJ1-1, with D maybe TRBD1 (5 bases). V lost 5 bases and J 1 base, leaving 11 bases between the germline ends. Germline loops: CDR1 MNHNY, CDR2 SVGAGI (reference sequence). The CDR3 covers 14 residues. For the CDR3, the DNA is TGTGCCAGCAGTCCTACGGGGGGGAACACTGAAGCTTTCTTT. Its protein product is CASSPTGGNTEAFF.

This chain links TRBV30 with TRBJ1-1, with D tentatively TRBD1 (5 bases). Germline V CDR1 and CDR2: GTSNPN, SVGIG (reference sequence). V was shortened by 8 bases and J by 4 bases, with 14 bases between the two germline ends. The CDR3 covers 12 residues. DNA for the CDR3: TGTGCCGGAAGGACATCCGGCACTGAAGCTTTCTTT. This gives the protein CAGRTSGTEAFF. The full variable domain, its missing parts supplied by reference TRBV30 and TRBJ1-1, is SQTIHQWPATLVQPVGSPLSLECTVEGTSNPNLYWYRQAAGRGLQLLFYSVGIGQISSEVPQNLSASRPQDRQFILSSKKLLLSDSGFYLCAGRTSGTEAFFGQGTRLTVV.

This clone showed up just a few times. The V gene is TRBV5-5, the J gene TRBJ2-1, with 7 positions matching TRBD1. This CDR3 is 16 amino acids long. Germline V gives CDR1 SGHKS, CDR2 YYEKEE (reference sequence). The J segment lost 2 bases and the V segment lost 2 bases, leaving 7 bases of the junction unmatched. This CDR3 is CASSFGQASPYNEQFF. The DNA of the CDR3 is TGTGCCAGCAGCTTCGGACAGGCAAGTCCCTACAATGAGCAGTTCTTC.

Of note for this clone: The same CDR3 arises from other DNA sequences in this sample as well. The chain carries TRBV15 and TRBJ1-2; no clear D. The CDR3 totals 13 residues. V lost 0 bases, J lost 1 base, and 3 bases lay in between. Looked up from germline, CDR1 is LNHNV and CDR2 is YYDKDF (reference sequence). DNA of the CDR3: TGTGCCACCAGCAGAGACCGTAACTATGGCTACACCTTC. Encoded protein: CATSRDRNYGYTF.